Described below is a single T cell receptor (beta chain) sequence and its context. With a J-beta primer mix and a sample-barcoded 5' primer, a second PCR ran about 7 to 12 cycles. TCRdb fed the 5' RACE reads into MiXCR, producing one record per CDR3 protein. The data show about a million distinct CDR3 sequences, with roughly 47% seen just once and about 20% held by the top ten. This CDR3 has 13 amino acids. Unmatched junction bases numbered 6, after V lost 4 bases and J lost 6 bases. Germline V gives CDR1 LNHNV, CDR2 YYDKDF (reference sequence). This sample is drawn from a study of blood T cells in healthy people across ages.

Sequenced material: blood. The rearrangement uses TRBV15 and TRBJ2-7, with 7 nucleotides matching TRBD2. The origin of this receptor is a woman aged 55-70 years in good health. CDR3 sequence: CATSIRGSGEQYF. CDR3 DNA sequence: TGTGCCACCAGCATCCGCGGGAGCGGCGAGCAGTACTTC.